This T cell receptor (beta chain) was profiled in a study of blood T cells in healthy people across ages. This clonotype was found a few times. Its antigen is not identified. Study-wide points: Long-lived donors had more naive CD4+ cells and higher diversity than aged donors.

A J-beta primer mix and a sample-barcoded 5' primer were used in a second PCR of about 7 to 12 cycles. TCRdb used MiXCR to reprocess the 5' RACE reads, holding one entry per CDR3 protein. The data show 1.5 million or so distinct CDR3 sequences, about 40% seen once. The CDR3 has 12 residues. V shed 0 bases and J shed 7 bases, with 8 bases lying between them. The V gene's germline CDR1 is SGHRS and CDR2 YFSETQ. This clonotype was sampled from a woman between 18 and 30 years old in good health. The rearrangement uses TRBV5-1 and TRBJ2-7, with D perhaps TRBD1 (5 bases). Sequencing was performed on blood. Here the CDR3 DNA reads TGCGCCAGCAGCTTGGATTCAGGGGAGCAGTACTTC. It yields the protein CASSLDSGEQYF. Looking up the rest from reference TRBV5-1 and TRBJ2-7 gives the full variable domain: KAGVTQTPRYLIKTRGQQVTLSCSPISGHRSVSWYQQTPGQGLQFLFEYFSETQRNKGNFPGRFSGRQFSNSRSEMNVSTLELGDSALYLCASSLDSGEQYFGPGTRLTVT.